This T cell receptor beta chain was recorded in a study of vaccination effects on CD4 cells after COVID-19. Germline CDR1 reads SNHLY; CDR2 reads FYNNEI. The V gene lost 6 bases and the J gene lost 4 bases, with 16 bases spanning the gap. This CDR3 is built from 14 residues. Regarding this clone: The antigen remains undetermined.

Profiling relied on immunoSEQ multiplex PCR, and the TCRdb table lists in-frame clones only, not all of them. Among some 15,000 clones listed, more than 65% were seen once. Expansion of antigen-specific CD4+ T cells with viral peptide pools was carried out by the ViraFEST assay before sequencing. Between days 10 and 11 of culture, CD4+ T cells were separated out. After fewer than 2.5 million PBMC were placed in each well, they were cultured with 8.5 to 10 IU/ml IL-2 and 10 ug/ml peptides. The sequence derives from a human donor who received a COVID-19 vaccine. The V gene is TRBV2, the J gene TRBJ2-7; the D call may be TRBD1 or TRBD2 (6 bases each). Sample: CD4+ T cells from PBMCs cultured with HCoV-229E spike peptides, taken before COVID-19 vaccination. The CDR3 reads CASSLRGGFYEQYF. As DNA, the CDR3 is TGTGCCAGCAGCCTCAGGGGAGGATTTTACGAGCAGTACTTC.